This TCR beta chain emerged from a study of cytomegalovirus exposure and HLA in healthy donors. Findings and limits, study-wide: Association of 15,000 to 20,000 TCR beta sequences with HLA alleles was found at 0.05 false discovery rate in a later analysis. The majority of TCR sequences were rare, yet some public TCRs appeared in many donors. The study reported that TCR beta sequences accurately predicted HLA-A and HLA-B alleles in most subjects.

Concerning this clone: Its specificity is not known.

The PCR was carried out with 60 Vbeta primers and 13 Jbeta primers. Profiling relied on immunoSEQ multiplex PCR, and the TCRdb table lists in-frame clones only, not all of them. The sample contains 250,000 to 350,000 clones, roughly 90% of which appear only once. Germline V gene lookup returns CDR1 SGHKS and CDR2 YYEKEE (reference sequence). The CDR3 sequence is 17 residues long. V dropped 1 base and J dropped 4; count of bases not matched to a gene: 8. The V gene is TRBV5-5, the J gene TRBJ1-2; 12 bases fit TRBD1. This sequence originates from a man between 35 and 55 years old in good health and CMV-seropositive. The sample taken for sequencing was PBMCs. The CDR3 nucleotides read TGTGCCAGCAGCTTGAGGGACAGGGGGCAAGGGGTCTATGGCTACACCTTC. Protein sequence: CASSLRDRGQGVYGYTF.